These 27 T cell receptor beta chains originate from one sample sequenced in a study of blood T cell repertoires in COVID-19 (dated by TCRdb to about 2020). The receptor library was made with the immunoSEQ multiplex PCR assay. TCRdb provides this immuneACCESS table in a form limited to in-frame rearrangements. Some clones are lacking; in checked studies, under half of them reflect an unresolved V gene, and why the rest are absent is not known. The sample table holds 40,000 to 55,000 clones, of which under 85% were seen once. Of the sample, about 33% falls within the top ten clones. What was sequenced was peripheral blood. Receptor source: a woman at least 80 years old with acute or convalescent COVID-19.

The CDR3 reads CASSIRRAEGYTF. The CDR3 DNA follows: TGTGCCAGTAGTATACGGAGGGCTGAGGGCTACACCTTC. The chain joins TRBV19 to TRBJ1-2; D gene uncertain. Germline V gene lookup returns CDR1 LNHDA and CDR2 SQIVND (reference sequence). The CDR3 has 13 amino acids. The germline V and J ends were trimmed by 2 bases and 8 bases, with 12 bases remaining between them.

The chain employs TRBV7-2 and TRBJ2-7; D is undetermined. Trimming cost V 3 bases and J 7 bases, with 13 bases left between them. The CDR3 spans 13 residues. Germline values: CDR1 SGHTA, CDR2 FQGNSA. CDR3 amino acids: CASSFSSLGEQYF. The CDR3 bases are TGTGCCAGCAGCTTCTCCTCTCTCGGGGAGCAGTACTTC.

This chain links TRBV28 with TRBJ2-5, with 12 bases that match TRBD1. The V and J ends lost 5 bases and 5 bases, in that order; junction bases with no gene match: 6. The germline gives CDR1 MDHEN, CDR2 SYDVKM. CDR3 size: 15 residues. The CDR3 here is CASSGGDRGRETQYF. The CDR3 nucleotides read TGTGCCAGCAGTGGGGGGGACAGGGGGCGTGAGACCCAGTACTTC.

The chain joins TRBV28 to TRBJ2-1; 7 nucleotides line up with TRBD2. There are 17 residues in the CDR3. V lost 6 bases to trimming and J lost 3 bases; unmatched junction nucleotides: 14. Germline V gene data show CDR1 as MDHEN and CDR2 as SYDVKM. As DNA, the CDR3 is TGTGCCAGCAGCTCTAGAGGGAGGGCCTCAGGCTACAATGAGCAGTTCTTC. The encoded protein is CASSSRGRASGYNEQFF.

V usage is TRBV18 and J usage is TRBJ1-1, with D uncertain. Germline lookup yields CDR1 KGHSH and CDR2 LQKENI. The CDR3 covers 14 residues. V gave up 3 bases and J gave up 1 base, with 9 bases separating them. CDR3 in amino acids: CASSPLSGNTEAFF. In DNA form, the CDR3 reads TGTGCCAGCTCACCTCTATCCGGGAACACTGAAGCTTTCTTT.

The rearrangement uses TRBV10-3 and TRBJ1-2, with TRBD1 as a possible D gene (5 bases). Trimming pared 2 bases from V and 4 bases from J, leaving 11 bases between. CDR3 size: 14 residues. Germline V gives CDR1 ENHRY, CDR2 SYGVKD. The CDR3 loop is CAISETGGIYGYTF. In DNA, the CDR3 is TGTGCCATCAGTGAGACGGGGGGTATCTATGGCTACACCTTC.

The chain has TRBV27 and TRBJ2-1; 9 bases are shared with TRBD2. After removal of 4 bases from V and 0 bases from J, the junction contained 7 bases not matched to a gene. Per the germline V gene, CDR1 is MNHEY and CDR2 is SMNVEV (reference sequence). CDR3 length: 17 residues. The CDR3 DNA reads TGTGCCAGCAGTTCTAGCGGGGAAACCTACTCCTACAATGAGCAGTTCTTC. Amino acids: CASSSSGETYSYNEQFF.

A few counts support this clone. This chain connects TRBV18 to TRBJ2-1; 9 bases align to TRBD2. Germline CDR1 is KGHSH and CDR2 is LQKENI. The CDR3 is 18 amino acids. V lost 2 bases, J lost 9 bases, and 17 bases stayed unmatched. The CDR3 nucleotides read TGTGCCAGCTCACCAAACCAAGCGGGAGGTACGTTTGGGGGTGAGCAGTTCTTC. Its translation: CASSPNQAGGTFGGEQFF.

The chain employs TRBV5-1 and TRBJ2-3, with D possibly matching TRBD2 (5 bases). This CDR3 is 16 amino acids long. Trimming removed 1 base from V and 1 base from J, with 13 bases in between. Germline CDR1 and CDR2: SGHRS and YFSETQ. The CDR3 region has the DNA TGCGCCAGCAGCTTGTATTCGGAGAGGGGCACAGATACGCAGTATTTT. This sequence encodes CASSLYSERGTDTQYF.

This chain links TRBV6-4 with TRBJ2-7, with 8 nucleotides matching TRBD2. This CDR3 is 22 amino acids long. Trimming took 0 bases from V and 0 from J; bases not matched to a gene: 22. Germline CDR1 is MRHNA and CDR2 is SNTAGT. The CDR3 DNA reads TGTGCCAGCAGTGACTCGCCTCCTCCCGGGACTAGTCACCCAGAAAGCTCCTACGAGCAGTACTTC. Its translation is CASSDSPPPGTSHPESSYEQYF.

Notes on this clone: One end of the junction varies from germline; a read error may be responsible. This sample also contains other DNA sequences that code for the same CDR3. The rearrangement uses TRBV30 and TRBJ2-7; D might be TRBD2 (6 bases). Looked up from germline, CDR1 is GTSNPN and CDR2 is SVGIG (reference sequence). The length of the CDR3 is 14 residues. The CDR3, as DNA: TGTGCCTGGAGTGTAGGCACTAGCTCCTACGAACAGTACTTC. This translates into CAWSVGTSSYEQYF.

This rearrangement joins TRBV6-1 to TRBJ1-2; TRBD1 agrees at 12 bases. The V and J ends lost 3 bases and 6 bases, in that order; junction bases with no gene match: 5. Germline assignment: CDR1 MNHNS and CDR2 SASEGT. The CDR3 has 15 residues. CDR3 DNA: TGTGCCAGCAGTGACCCGGGACAGGGGGCGGATGGCTACACCTTC. Its translation is CASSDPGQGADGYTF.

V is TRBV9 and J is TRBJ2-2, with 7 positions matching TRBD1. The junction had 7 bases not matched to a gene; V was cut back by 4 bases and J by 4 bases. This CDR3 has 15 amino acids. Looked up from germline, CDR1 is SGDLS and CDR2 is YYNGEE. CDR3 in amino acids: CASSLTGPGTGELFF. CDR3 DNA: TGTGCCAGCAGCTTGACAGGGCCAGGCACCGGGGAGCTGTTTTTT. The variable domain in full, completed from reference TRBV9 and TRBJ2-2, reads DSGVTQTPKHLITATGQRVTLRCSPRSGDLSVYWYQQSLDQGLQFLIQYYNGEERAKGNILERFSAQQFPDLHSELNLSSLELGDSALYFCASSLTGPGTGELFFGEGSRLTVL.

The chain carries TRBV7-7 and TRBJ2-3; 9 bases match TRBD2. The germline V gene encodes CDR1 SSHAT and CDR2 FNYEAQ (reference sequence). The CDR3 contains 16 residues. With 5 bases clipped from V and 2 bases from J, the junction kept 8 bases outside the gene matches. The CDR3 nucleotides are TGTGCCAGCAGCCCCGGGACTAGCAGGTCCACAGATACGCAGTATTTT. Translation gives CASSPGTSRSTDTQYF. Looking up the rest from reference TRBV7-7 and TRBJ2-3 gives the full variable domain: GAGVSQSPRYKVTKRGQDVTLRCDPISSHATLYWYQQALGQGPEFLTYFNYEAQPDKSGLPSDRFSAERPEGSISTLTIQRTEQRDSAMYRCASSPGTSRSTDTQYFGPGTRLTVL.

V usage is TRBV5-1 and J usage is TRBJ2-1; TRBD2 agrees at 11 bases. Germline V CDR1 and CDR2: SGHRS, YFSETQ. This CDR3 has 17 residues. V lost 4 bases to trimming and J lost 3 bases; unmatched junction nucleotides: 9. The CDR3 sequence: CASSPPSLAGGYNEQFF. CDR3 in DNA: TGCGCCAGCAGCCCACCGTCTCTAGCGGGAGGCTACAATGAGCAGTTCTTC.

The V gene is TRBV7-2, the J gene TRBJ2-3, with D perhaps TRBD2 (5 bases). In germline, CDR1 is SGHTA, CDR2 FQGNSA. The CDR3 loop spans 18 amino acids. V lost 4 bases and J lost 0, with 20 bases in between. The CDR3 region is CASSSLLAREWSTDTQYF. The CDR3 DNA follows: TGTGCCAGCAGCTCACTATTAGCGAGGGAGTGGAGCACAGATACGCAGTATTTT. The whole variable domain, remainder taken from reference TRBV7-2 and TRBJ2-3, is GAGVSQSPSNKVTEKGKDVELRCDPISGHTALYWYRQSLGQGLEFLIYFQGNSAPDKSGLPSDRFSAERTGGSVSTLTIQRTQQEDSAVYLCASSSLLAREWSTDTQYFGPGTRLTVL.

The chain couples TRBV5-1 to TRBJ2-7, with 8 positions matching TRBD2. The CDR3 loop spans 16 amino acids. The J segment lost 5 bases and the V segment lost 4 bases, leaving 14 bases of the junction unmatched. Germline V gene sequence: CDR1 SGHRS, CDR2 YFSETQ. The CDR3 spells CASSPTAAGVGDEQYF. CDR3 DNA: TGCGCCAGCAGCCCTACAGCAGCGGGAGTTGGTGACGAGCAGTACTTC.

This clone is a singleton in its sample. The chain carries TRBV9 and TRBJ1-2; TRBD1 matches at 8 bases. This CDR3 is built from 17 residues. V shed 3 bases, J shed 2 bases, and the junction held 12 bases outside the gene matches. Germline values: CDR1 SGDLS, CDR2 YYNGEE. CDR3 in amino acids: CASSAILPGQVNYGYTF. The CDR3 DNA follows: TGTGCCAGCAGCGCAATCCTTCCGGGACAGGTAAACTATGGCTACACCTTC.

The rearrangement links TRBV5-1 to TRBJ1-2; 7 nucleotides match TRBD1. Germline V gene sequence: CDR1 SGHRS, CDR2 YFSETQ. V shed 4 bases and J 5 bases; nucleotides not matched to a gene: 5. The CDR3 has 13 amino acids. CDR3 DNA: TGCGCCAGCAGCCCTACAGGGGATTATGGCTACACCTTC. Protein: CASSPTGDYGYTF.

This chain joins TRBV5-1 and TRBJ1-5, with a weak D call TRBD1 (6 bases). Trimming pared 4 bases from V and 2 bases from J, leaving 10 bases between. The germline V gene encodes CDR1 SGHRS and CDR2 YFSETQ. CDR3 length equals 14 residues. In DNA, the CDR3 is TGCGCCAGCAGCCCGGGACAAGGCAATCAGCCCCAGCATTTT. This sequence encodes CASSPGQGNQPQHF. The full variable domain, rest sourced from reference TRBV5-1 and TRBJ1-5, is KAGVTQTPRYLIKTRGQQVTLSCSPISGHRSVSWYQQTPGQGLQFLFEYFSETQRNKGNFPGRFSGRQFSNSRSEMNVSTLELGDSALYLCASSPGQGNQPQHFGDGTRLSIL.

The J gene is TRBJ2-1, the V gene TRBV10-3; 14 nucleotides agree with TRBD2. CDR3 length: 15 residues. The V gene's germline CDR1 is ENHRY and CDR2 SYGVKD. Unmatched junction bases numbered 8, after V lost 6 bases and J lost 10 bases. Here the CDR3 DNA reads TGTGCCATCAGCCCGGGACTAGCGGGAGTAGGAGAGCAGTTCTTC. Encoded protein: CAISPGLAGVGEQFF.

The CDR3 DNA reads as TGTGCCAGCAGTTTACAGGGAGATGCGGGGGAACTGTTTTTT. This codes for CASSLQGDAGELFF. This chain uses TRBV27 with TRBJ1-4, with D possibly matching TRBD1 (5 bases). Germline V gives CDR1 MNHEY, CDR2 SMNVEV (reference sequence). The CDR3 loop spans 14 amino acids. Between the trimmed V and J ends, which lost 2 bases and 12 bases, there was a span of 16 bases.

This clone was found once. The J gene is TRBJ2-1, the V gene TRBV5-1, with 7 bases fitting TRBD1. This CDR3 is 14 amino acids long. Germline values: CDR1 SGHRS, CDR2 YFSETQ. Germline trimming cut 4 bases from V and 8 bases from J; bases unmatched to any gene: 9. Here the CDR3 reads CASSGTVTNDEQFF. CDR3 DNA: TGCGCCAGCAGCGGGACAGTGACAAATGATGAGCAGTTCTTC.

The chain combines TRBV19 with TRBJ1-5, with 8 bases identical to TRBD1. V lost 4 bases to trimming and J lost 1 base; unmatched junction nucleotides: 18. Germline V lookup: CDR1 LNHDA, CDR2 SQIVND (reference sequence). This CDR3 is 20 amino acids long. The chain's CDR3 is CASSTPGTGKPRYSNQPQHF. CDR3 DNA sequence: TGTGCCAGTAGTACCCCAGGGACAGGAAAACCCCGGTACAGCAATCAGCCCCAGCATTTT.

V is TRBV14 and J is TRBJ1-4; D gene ambiguous. CDR1 is SGHDN, CDR2 FVKESK, per germline. V lost 4 bases and J lost 7, with 10 bases in between. The CDR3 sequence is 13 residues long. Written as DNA, the CDR3 is TGTGCCAGCAGCCGCTTCGAGGGTGAAAAACTGTTTTTT. It translates to CASSRFEGEKLFF.

The V call is TRBV2, the J call TRBJ2-1; 11 positions agree with TRBD2. V lost 4 bases to trimming and J lost 9 bases; unmatched junction nucleotides: 8. The V gene's germline CDR1 is SNHLY and CDR2 FYNNEI. The CDR3 runs 15 residues. Here the CDR3 DNA reads TGTGCCAGCAGTGTTAGCGGGAGGGCCCCTGCTGAGCAGTTCTTC. This translates into CASSVSGRAPAEQFF. Complete variable domain (other parts from reference TRBV2 and TRBJ2-1): EPEVTQTPSHQVTQMGQEVILRCVPISNHLYFYWYRQILGQKVEFLVSFYNNEISEKSEIFDDQFSVERPDGSNFTLKIRSTKLEDSAMYFCASSVSGRAPAEQFFGPGTRLTVL.

This rearrangement joins TRBV7-2 to TRBJ2-5; no clear D. The CDR3 is made up of 12 amino acids. Germline V gene lookup returns CDR1 SGHTA and CDR2 FQGNSA. Trimming removed 5 bases at V and 9 bases at J, with 13 bases between. DNA of the CDR3: TGTGCCAGCAGCCCCCCTGGTTCGGCCCAGTACTTC. Translated: CASSPPGSAQYF.